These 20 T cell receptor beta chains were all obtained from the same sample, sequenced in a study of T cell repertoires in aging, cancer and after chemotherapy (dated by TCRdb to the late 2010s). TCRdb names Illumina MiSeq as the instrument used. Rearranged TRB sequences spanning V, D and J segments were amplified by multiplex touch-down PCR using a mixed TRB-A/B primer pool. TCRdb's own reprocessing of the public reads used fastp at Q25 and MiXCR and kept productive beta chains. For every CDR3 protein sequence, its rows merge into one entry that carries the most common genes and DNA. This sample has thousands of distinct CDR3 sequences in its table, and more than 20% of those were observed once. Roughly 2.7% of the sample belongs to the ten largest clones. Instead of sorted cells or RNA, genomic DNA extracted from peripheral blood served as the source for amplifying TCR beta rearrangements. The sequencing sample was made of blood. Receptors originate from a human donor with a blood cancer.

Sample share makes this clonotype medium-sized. In nucleotides, the CDR3 is TGTGCCAGCAGTTTATCAGGGACAGGTGGCTACACCTTC. Amino acid sequence: CASSLSGTGGYTF. The chain recombines TRBV27 with TRBJ1-2, with TRBD1 matching 8 bases. Germline V gene sequence: CDR1 MNHEY, CDR2 SMNVEV (reference sequence). With 0 bases clipped from V and 7 bases from J, the junction kept 1 base outside the gene matches. The CDR3 consists of 13 residues.

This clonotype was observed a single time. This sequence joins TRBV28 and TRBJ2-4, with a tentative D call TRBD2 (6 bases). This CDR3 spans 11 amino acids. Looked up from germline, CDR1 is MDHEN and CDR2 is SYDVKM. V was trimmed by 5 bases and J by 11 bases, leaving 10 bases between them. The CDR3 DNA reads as TGTGCCAGCAGTCACCGGGACTTTCAGTACTTC. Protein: CASSHRDFQYF. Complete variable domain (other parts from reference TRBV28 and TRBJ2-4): DVKVTQSSRYLVKRTGEKVFLECVQDMDHENMFWYRQDPGLGLRLIYFSYDVKMKEKGDIPEGYSVSREKKERFSLILESASTNQTSMYLCASSHRDFQYFGAGTRLSVL.

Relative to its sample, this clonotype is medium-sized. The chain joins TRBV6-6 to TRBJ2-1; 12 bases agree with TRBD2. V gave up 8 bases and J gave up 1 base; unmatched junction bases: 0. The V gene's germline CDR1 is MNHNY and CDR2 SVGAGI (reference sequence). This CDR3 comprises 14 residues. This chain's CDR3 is CASLAGGSYNEQFF. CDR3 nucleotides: TGTGCCAGCCTAGCGGGAGGGTCCTACAATGAGCAGTTCTTC.

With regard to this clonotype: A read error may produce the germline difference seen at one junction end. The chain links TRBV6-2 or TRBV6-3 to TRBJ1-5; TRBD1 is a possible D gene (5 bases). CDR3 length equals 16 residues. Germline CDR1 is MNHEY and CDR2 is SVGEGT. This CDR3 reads CASSLSGAGGNQPQQF. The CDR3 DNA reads TGTGCCAGCAGTTTATCCGGGGCCGGGGGAAATCAGCCCCAGCAGTTT.

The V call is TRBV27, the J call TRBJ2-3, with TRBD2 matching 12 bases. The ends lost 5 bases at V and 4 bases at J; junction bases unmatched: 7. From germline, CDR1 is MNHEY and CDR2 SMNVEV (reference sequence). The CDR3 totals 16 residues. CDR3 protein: CASSGRLAGAPDTQYF. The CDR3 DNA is TGTGCCAGCAGTGGACGACTAGCGGGGGCCCCAGATACGCAGTATTTT.

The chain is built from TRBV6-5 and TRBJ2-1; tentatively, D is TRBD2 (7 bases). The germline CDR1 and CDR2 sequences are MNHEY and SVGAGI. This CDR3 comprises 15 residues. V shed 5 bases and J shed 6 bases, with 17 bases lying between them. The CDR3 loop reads CASSELGGGRNEQFF. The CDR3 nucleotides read TGTGCCAGCAGTGAACTGGGGGGGGGGCGCAATGAGCAGTTCTTC.

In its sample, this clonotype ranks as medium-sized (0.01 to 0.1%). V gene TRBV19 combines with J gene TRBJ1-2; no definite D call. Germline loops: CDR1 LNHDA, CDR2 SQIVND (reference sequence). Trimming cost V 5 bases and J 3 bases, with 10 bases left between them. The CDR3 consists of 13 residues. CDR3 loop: CASSPGQDYGYTF. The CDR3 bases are TGTGCCAGTAGTCCCGGGCAGGACTATGGCTACACCTTC. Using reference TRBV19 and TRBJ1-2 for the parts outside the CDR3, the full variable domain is DGGITQSPKYLFRKEGQNVTLSCEQNLNHDAMYWYRQDPGQGLRLIYYSQIVNDFQKGDIAEGYSVSREKKESFPLTVTSAQKNPTAFYLCASSPGQDYGYTFGSGTRLTVV.

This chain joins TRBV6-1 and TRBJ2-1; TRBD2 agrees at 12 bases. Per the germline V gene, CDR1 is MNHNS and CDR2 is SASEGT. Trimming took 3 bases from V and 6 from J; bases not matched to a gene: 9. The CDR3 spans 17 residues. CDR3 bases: TGTGCCAGCAGTGAGGCTAGCGGGGGGGTTCTGGGCAATGAGCAGTTCTTC. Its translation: CASSEASGGVLGNEQFF.

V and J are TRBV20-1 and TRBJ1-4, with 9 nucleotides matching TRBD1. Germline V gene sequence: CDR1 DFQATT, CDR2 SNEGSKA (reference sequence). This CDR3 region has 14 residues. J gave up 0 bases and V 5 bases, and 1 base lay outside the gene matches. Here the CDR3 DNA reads TGCAGTGCTCGGACAGGGGCAACTAATGAAAAACTGTTTTTT. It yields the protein CSARTGATNEKLFF.

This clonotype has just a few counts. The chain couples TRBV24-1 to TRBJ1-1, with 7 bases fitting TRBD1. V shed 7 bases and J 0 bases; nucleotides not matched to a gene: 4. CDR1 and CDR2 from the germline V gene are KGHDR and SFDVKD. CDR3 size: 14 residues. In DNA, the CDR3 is TGTGCCACCAGCCGGGACAGTGTGAACACTGAAGCTTTCTTT. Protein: CATSRDSVNTEAFF.

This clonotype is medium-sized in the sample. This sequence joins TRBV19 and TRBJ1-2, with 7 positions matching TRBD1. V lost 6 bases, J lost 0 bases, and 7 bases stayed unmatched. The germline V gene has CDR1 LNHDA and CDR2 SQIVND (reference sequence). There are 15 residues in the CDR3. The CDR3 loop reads CASSPGTAANYGYTF. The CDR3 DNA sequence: TGTGCCAGTAGCCCTGGGACAGCTGCTAACTATGGCTACACCTTC.

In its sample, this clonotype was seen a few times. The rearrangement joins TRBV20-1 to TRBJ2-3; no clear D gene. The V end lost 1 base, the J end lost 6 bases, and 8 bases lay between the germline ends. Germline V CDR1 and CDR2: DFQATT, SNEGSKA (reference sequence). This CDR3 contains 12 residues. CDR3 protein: CSARGRVDTQYF. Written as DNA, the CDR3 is TGCAGTGCTAGAGGTCGGGTTGATACGCAGTATTTT.

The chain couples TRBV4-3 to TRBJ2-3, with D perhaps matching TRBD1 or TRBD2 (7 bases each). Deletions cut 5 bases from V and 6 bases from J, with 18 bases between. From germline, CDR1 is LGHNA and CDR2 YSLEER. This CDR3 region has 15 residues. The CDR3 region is CASSEGASGGDTQYF. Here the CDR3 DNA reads TGCGCCAGCAGCGAGGGGGCTAGCGGTGGGGATACGCAGTATTTT.

The CDR3 region has the DNA TGCGCCAGCAGCTCGTTGACTAGCGGGGGGGCGAATGAGCAGTTCTTC. Translation: CASSSLTSGGANEQFF. The V gene is TRBV5-1, the J gene TRBJ2-1, with TRBD2 matching 14 bases. This CDR3 has 16 residues. Germline CDR1 reads SGHRS; CDR2 reads YFSETQ. V lost 3 bases to trimming and J lost 7 bases; unmatched junction nucleotides: 6.

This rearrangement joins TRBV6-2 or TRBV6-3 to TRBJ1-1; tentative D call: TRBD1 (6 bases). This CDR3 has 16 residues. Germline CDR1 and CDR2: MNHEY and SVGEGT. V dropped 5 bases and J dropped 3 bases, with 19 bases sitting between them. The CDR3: CASSPDGGQRYTEAFF. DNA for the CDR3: TGTGCCAGCAGTCCCGACGGGGGGCAGCGTTACACTGAAGCTTTCTTT.

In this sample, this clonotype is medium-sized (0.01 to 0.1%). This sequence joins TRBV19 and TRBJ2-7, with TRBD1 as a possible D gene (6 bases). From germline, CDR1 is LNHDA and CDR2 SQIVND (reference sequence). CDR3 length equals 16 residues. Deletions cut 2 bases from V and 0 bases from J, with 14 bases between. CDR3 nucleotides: TGTGCCAGTAGTATATCCAGACAGGACGTCTCCTACGAGCAGTACTTC. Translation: CASSISRQDVSYEQYF.

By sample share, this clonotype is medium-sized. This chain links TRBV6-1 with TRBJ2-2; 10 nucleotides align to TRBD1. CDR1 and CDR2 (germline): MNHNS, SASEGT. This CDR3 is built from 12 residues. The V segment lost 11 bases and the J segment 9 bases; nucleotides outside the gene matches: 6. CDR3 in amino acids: CAGGQGLRELFF. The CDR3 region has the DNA TGTGCCGGGGGACAGGGGTTAAGGGAGCTGTTTTTT.

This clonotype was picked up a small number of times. CDR3 loop: CASSLAGGGESNQPQHF. The CDR3 DNA follows: TGTGCCAGCAGCTTAGCGGGTGGAGGGGAGAGCAATCAGCCCCAGCATTTT. This chain joins TRBV7-6 and TRBJ1-5; D may be TRBD1 (5 bases). V lost 0 bases, J lost 1 base, and 13 bases lay in between. Germline loops: CDR1 SGHVS, CDR2 FNYEAQ. This CDR3 has 17 residues.

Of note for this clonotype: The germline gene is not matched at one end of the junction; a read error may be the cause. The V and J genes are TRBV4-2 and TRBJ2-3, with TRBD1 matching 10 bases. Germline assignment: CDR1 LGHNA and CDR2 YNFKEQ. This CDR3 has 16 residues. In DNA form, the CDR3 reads TGCGCCAGCAGCCAAAATGGGGGACAGGGGAAAGATACGCAGTATTTT. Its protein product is CASSQNGGQGKDTQYF.

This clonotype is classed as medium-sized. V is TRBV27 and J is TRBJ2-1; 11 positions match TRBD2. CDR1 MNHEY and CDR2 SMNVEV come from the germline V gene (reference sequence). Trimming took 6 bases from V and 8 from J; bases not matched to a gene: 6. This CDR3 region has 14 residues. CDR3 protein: CASRGTSGADEQFF. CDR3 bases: TGTGCCAGCAGGGGGACTAGCGGCGCCGATGAGCAGTTCTTC.